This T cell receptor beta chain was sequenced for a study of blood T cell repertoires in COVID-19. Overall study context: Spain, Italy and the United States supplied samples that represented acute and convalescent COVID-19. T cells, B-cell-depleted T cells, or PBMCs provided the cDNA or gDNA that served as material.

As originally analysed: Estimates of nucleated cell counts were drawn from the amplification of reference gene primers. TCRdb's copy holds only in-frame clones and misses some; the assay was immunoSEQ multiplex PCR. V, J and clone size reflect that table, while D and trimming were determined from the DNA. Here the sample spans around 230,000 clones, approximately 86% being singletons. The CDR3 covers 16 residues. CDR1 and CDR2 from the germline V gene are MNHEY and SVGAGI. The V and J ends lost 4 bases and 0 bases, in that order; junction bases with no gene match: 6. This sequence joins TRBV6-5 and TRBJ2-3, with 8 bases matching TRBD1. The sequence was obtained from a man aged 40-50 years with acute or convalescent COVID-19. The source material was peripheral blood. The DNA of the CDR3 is TGTGCCAGCAGTTTCGTCGGACAGGGCAGCACAGATACGCAGTATTTT. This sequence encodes CASSFVGQGSTDTQYF.